Below, one T cell receptor (beta chain) is given with its context. Its cognate antigen is unknown. The record originates from a study of T cells in localized non-small cell lung cancer. The protocol was immunoSEQ multiplex PCR, while the TCRdb copy is restricted to in-frame clones and leaves out a portion. Altogether more than 25,000 clones are present, about nine tenths being singletons, with the ten largest covering under 13%. Points from the study as a whole: T cell clonality was highest in uninvolved adjacent lung, above tumor. Across samples, adjacent lung featured a median roughly 50 of the top 100 tumor clones.

The CDR3 covers 14 residues. Germline-derived CDR1 and CDR2 are LGHNA and YNFKEQ. The J segment lost 5 bases and the V segment lost 4 bases, leaving 5 bases of the junction unmatched. The genes are TRBV4-2 and TRBJ2-3; 8 bases are a match to TRBD2. The sample consisted of peripheral blood, taken before any cancer treatment. The sequence was collected from a woman aged 35-75 years with stage I lung adenocarcinoma. This chain's CDR3 is CASSPRGGQDTQYF. In nucleotides, the CDR3 is TGTGCCAGCAGCCCTCGGGGGGGCCAAGATACGCAGTATTTT.